Each of the 12 T cell receptor beta chains below was sequenced from the same sample in a study of type 1 and type 2 diabetes patients. The PCR template was genomic DNA. Amplification of the beta chain CDR3 used 30 forward and 13 reverse multiplex primers. TCRdb reanalysed the multiplex PCR reads using MiXCR and keeps one entry per CDR3 protein. The table has about 290,000 distinct CDR3 sequences, roughly 44% seen once. Sequencing input: peripheral blood mononuclear cells (PBMCs). Receptor source: a young man with type 2 diabetes.

The rearrangement uses TRBV30 and TRBJ1-1; D is ambiguous. The CDR3 spans 14 residues. Germline loops: CDR1 GTSNPN, CDR2 SVGIG (reference sequence). Trimming removed 2 bases at V and 4 bases at J, with 14 bases between. The CDR3 DNA sequence: TGTGCCTGGAGTCCAAAGGGTCTGGGCACTGAAGCTTTCTTT. It is translated as CAWSPKGLGTEAFF.

This clonotype was counted only a few times. The chain carries TRBV2 and TRBJ2-2, with D uncertain. Germline V lookup: CDR1 SNHLY, CDR2 FYNNEI. Trimming removed 6 bases from V and 3 bases from J, with 11 bases in between. The CDR3 contains 14 residues. CDR3 residues: CASSSGSYTGELFF. The CDR3 nucleotides are TGTGCCAGCAGCTCCGGGTCTTACACCGGGGAGCTGTTTTTT.

This clonotype was recorded a few times. The V gene is TRBV7-3, the J gene TRBJ1-1; D remains unclear. CDR1 is SGHTA, CDR2 FQGTGA, per germline. Trimming took 2 bases from V and 3 from J, leaving 7 bases between them. This CDR3 region has 13 residues. The DNA for the CDR3 is TGTGCCAGCAGCTTAGCGACCTACACTGAAGCTTTCTTT. Translated: CASSLATYTEAFF.

The sample holds a few counts of this clonotype. The DNA for the CDR3 is TGTGACCCCCCCCAACCGTGGGGCCGATACTACAATGAGCAGTTCTTC. It is translated as CDPPQPWGRYYNEQFF. The chain joins TRBV10-3 to TRBJ2-1; maybe TRBD1 (5 bases). Germline V gives CDR1 ENHRY, CDR2 SYGVKD. The CDR3 runs 16 residues.

The genes are TRBV4-3 and TRBJ2-7, with 7 bases fitting TRBD1. CDR1 and CDR2 from the germline V gene are LGHNA and YSLEER. After removal of 1 base from V and 5 bases from J, the junction contained 5 bases not matched to a gene. The CDR3 is 14 residues long. The CDR3 DNA reads as TGCGCCAGCAGCCAAGGAAGGGGGCAAGACGAGCAGTACTTC. Its translation: CASSQGRGQDEQYF.

Note on this clonotype: One junction end disagrees with the germline gene, perhaps due to a read error. The J gene is TRBJ2-1, the V gene TRBV19; 8 bases map to TRBD1. Germline V gene lookup returns CDR1 LNHDA and CDR2 SQIVND (reference sequence). This CDR3 comprises 14 residues. In DNA form, the CDR3 reads TGTGCCAGTAGTATGCGACAGGGGAACAATGAGCGGTTCTTC. Amino acids: CASSMRQGNNERFF. The whole variable domain, filled in from reference TRBV19 and TRBJ2-1, reads DGGITQSPKYLFRKEGQNVTLSCEQNLNHDAMYWYRQDPGQGLRLIYYSQIVNDFQKGDIAEGYSVSREKKESFPLTVTSAQKNPTAFYLCASSMRQGNNERFFGPGTRLTVL.

Points on this clonotype: A much bigger clone sits one base away, suggesting this may be a read error. V usage is TRBV2 and J usage is TRBJ2-5; D might be TRBD1 or TRBD2, each matching 6 bases. Germline CDR1 SNHLY, CDR2 FYNNEI. Trimming pared 4 bases from V and 3 bases from J, leaving 12 bases between. This CDR3 region has 14 residues. CDR3 protein: CASSGGGREETQYF. DNA for the CDR3: TGTGCCAGCAGTGGAGGGGGGCGGGAAGAGACCCAGTACTTC.

This chain uses TRBV6-5 with TRBJ1-6; D is ambiguous. The V gene's germline CDR1 is MNHEY and CDR2 SVGAGI. V was cut by 6 bases and J by 5 bases, with 8 bases left in between. The CDR3 extends over 13 amino acids. Here the CDR3 DNA reads TGTGCCAGCAGGGCATTGGATAATTCACCCCTCCACTTT. Protein product: CASRALDNSPLHF.

J is TRBJ2-3 and V is TRBV9; D is possibly TRBD1 (5 bases). Germline values: CDR1 SGDLS, CDR2 YYNGEE. V was pared by 3 bases and J by 2 bases, with 10 bases between. This CDR3 is 14 amino acids long. As DNA, the CDR3 is TGTGCCAGCAGCGCTGGACACGACACAGATACGCAGTATTTT. It codes for CASSAGHDTDTQYF.

In this sample, this clonotype turned up many times. CDR3 bases: TGTGCCAGCAGCTTAGGGGGCGGCGGCGGCTACGAGCAGTACTTC. Translating gives CASSLGGGGGYEQYF. This chain links TRBV7-2 with TRBJ2-7, with a tentative D call TRBD1 (5 bases). V dropped 1 base and J dropped 3 bases, with 13 bases sitting between them. Germline V lookup: CDR1 SGHTA, CDR2 FQGNSA. This CDR3 contains 15 residues.

This clonotype has more than one count but fewer than ten. V usage is TRBV27 and J usage is TRBJ2-7; D remains ambiguous. The germline V and J ends were trimmed by 4 bases and 4 bases, with 11 bases remaining between them. This CDR3 contains 13 residues. In germline, CDR1 is MNHEY, CDR2 SMNVEV (reference sequence). CDR3 sequence: CASSYGPLYEQYF. The DNA for the CDR3 is TGTGCCAGCAGTTATGGACCCTTATACGAGCAGTACTTC.

V is TRBV30 and J is TRBJ1-4, with D perhaps matching TRBD1 (6 bases). This CDR3 is built from 15 residues. Germline V gives CDR1 GTSNPN, CDR2 SVGIG (reference sequence). The germline V and J ends were trimmed by 2 bases and 8 bases, with 18 bases remaining between them. The CDR3 here is CAWSLNVRGMEKLFF. Here the CDR3 DNA reads TGTGCCTGGAGTCTAAACGTCAGGGGTATGGAAAAACTGTTTTTT.